This TCR beta chain appears in the sequencing data of a study of cytomegalovirus exposure and HLA in healthy donors. PCR used 60 Vbeta primers and 13 Jbeta primers. This table comes from immunoSEQ multiplex PCR, and its TCRdb copy is limited to in-frame clones, with some not included. The data show roughly 95,000 clones, with approximately 76% seen just once and 4% to 5.5% held by the top ten. Trimming removed 4 bases at V and 7 bases at J, with 13 bases between. CDR1 and CDR2 from the germline V gene are SGHTA and FQGTGA. The CDR3 runs to 13 residues. With regard to this clone: Its matching antigen is unknown.

Regarding the study as a whole: The investigators catalogued 164 TCR beta chains as cytomegalovirus-associated.

The sample was PBMCs. The sequence came from a man between 25 and 39 years old in good health and CMV-seropositive. The V and J genes are TRBV7-3 and TRBJ1-2, with D hard to call. CDR3 sequence: CASSSGRGSGYTF. CDR3 nucleotide sequence: TGTGCCAGCAGCTCCGGGCGGGGATCTGGCTACACCTTC.